This T cell receptor beta chain was identified in a study of CD8 T cells in ankylosing spondylitis. TCRdb analysed the 5' RACE reads with MiXCR anew, one entry per CDR3 protein. The sample holds a few hundred thousand distinct CDR3 sequences, roughly a sixth seen once. This CDR3 is built from 14 residues. Study-level findings and limits: A subset of motif variants has previously been described in the synovial fluid and blood of reactive arthritis. Blood of patients with ankylosing spondylitis appeared to be characterized by a TCR beta motif of several highly homologous variants. Researchers reportedly found disease-linked clones significantly enriched in matched ankylosing spondylitis synovial fluid.

With regard to this clonotype: What it recognizes is unknown. The junction departs from germline at one end; a sequencing error may be responsible.

J is TRBJ2-5 and V is TRBV12-3 or TRBV12-4; 7 nucleotides agree with TRBD1. This receptor was identified in a male donor with ankylosing spondylitis. The sequencing input was blood, either unsorted or a sorted T cell fraction (not recorded which). The CDR3 DNA sequence: TGTGCCAGCAGACACAGGGGTCGTGAAGAGGCCCAGTACTTC. This translates into CASRHRGREEAQYF.